The 18 T cell receptor beta chains listed next were all sequenced from one sample in a study of OX40 agonist ivuxolimab in advanced cancers. The data were produced by immunoSEQ multiplex PCR, yet TCRdb's version contains in-frame clones alone and is incomplete. The sample has more than 30,000 clones, less than 90% seen once; the top ten hold approximately 30%. The source material was CD4+ or CD8+ T cells sorted from blood, sampled in a trial of the OX40 agonist ivuxolimab. The receptors stem from an adult with an advanced solid tumor such as melanoma, head and neck, liver or kidney cancer.

This sequence joins TRBV27 and TRBJ1-2; D may be TRBD1 (5 bases). The V gene lost 5 bases and the J gene lost 8 bases, with 18 bases spanning the gap. CDR3 length equals 14 residues. The germline gives CDR1 MNHEY, CDR2 SMNVEV (reference sequence). The CDR3 coding sequence is TGTGCCAGCAGTCCTCCGGGACCCGTCGGGGGCTACACCTTC. Protein: CASSPPGPVGGYTF.

V and J are TRBV9 and TRBJ2-1; no firm D call. Trimming cost V 3 bases and J 7 bases, with 20 bases left between them. The germline CDR1 and CDR2 sequences are SGDLS and YYNGEE. The CDR3 is made up of 16 amino acids. CDR3 in amino acids: CASSENLEAVVNEQFF. In DNA, the CDR3 is TGTGCCAGCAGCGAGAATCTCGAGGCGGTTGTAAATGAGCAGTTCTTC.

This sequence joins TRBV4-3 and TRBJ2-7; 10 bases are shared with TRBD2. Trimming took 3 bases from V and 3 from J; bases not matched to a gene: 8. This CDR3 comprises 16 residues. Germline lookup yields CDR1 LGHNA and CDR2 YSLEER. The CDR3 DNA reads TGCGCCAGCAGCCAGGACAGGACTAGCGGATTCTACGAGCAGTACTTC. This sequence encodes CASSQDRTSGFYEQYF.

The chain couples TRBV12-5 to TRBJ2-1; 10 nucleotides line up with TRBD2. V dropped 5 bases and J dropped 6; count of bases not matched to a gene: 7. The CDR3 runs 15 residues. Germline V gene data show CDR1 as LGHNT and CDR2 as FRNRAP. The CDR3 here is CASGKREGASNEQFF. Written as DNA, the CDR3 is TGTGCTAGTGGTAAGCGGGAGGGGGCCTCCAATGAGCAGTTCTTC.

The sample holds one count of this clone. The junction departs from the called germline gene at one end, perhaps through a read error. The gene calls are TRBV15 and TRBJ1-1; 7 bases match TRBD1. Germline CDR1 reads LNHNV; CDR2 reads YYDKDF (reference sequence). This CDR3 is 16 amino acids long. This chain's CDR3 is CATRRATTGQKNEAFF. The CDR3, as DNA: TGTGCCACCAGGAGAGCCACGACAGGGCAAAAGAATGAAGCTTTCTTT.

The chain has TRBV28 and TRBJ2-7; 9 nucleotides agree with TRBD2. Trimming removed 3 bases from V and 4 bases from J; junction bases left unmatched: 4. The CDR3 is made up of 14 amino acids. Germline assignment: CDR1 MDHEN and CDR2 SYDVKM. This CDR3 is CASSFIAGAYEQYF. DNA of the CDR3: TGTGCCAGCAGTTTCATAGCGGGGGCGTACGAGCAGTACTTC.

This clone occurred once. The chain is built from TRBV15 and TRBJ2-7; a possible D gene is TRBD2 (6 bases). Deletions cut 0 bases from V and 0 bases from J, with 6 bases between. CDR3 length: 14 amino acids. The germline CDR1 and CDR2 sequences are LNHNV and YYDKDF (reference sequence). Written as DNA, the CDR3 is TGTGCCACCAGCAGAGAGGGGGGCTCCTACGAGCAGTACTTC. This sequence encodes CATSREGGSYEQYF.

The chain links TRBV6-5 to TRBJ1-3; no definite D call. CDR3 length: 15 residues. Germline lookup yields CDR1 MNHEY and CDR2 SVGAGI. Between the trimmed V and J ends, which lost 6 bases and 0 bases, there was a span of 12 bases. The CDR3 nucleotides read TGTGCCAGCAGGCGGGTTCTGAGCTCTGGAAACACCATATATTTT. This encodes CASRRVLSSGNTIYF.

The chain combines TRBV6-1 with TRBJ2-1, with TRBD2 matching 13 bases. This CDR3 contains 14 residues. Germline assignment: CDR1 MNHNS and CDR2 SASEGT. The CDR3 region has the DNA TGTGGTCTACAGGGGACTAGCGGGGACAATGAGCAGTTCTTC. It codes for CGLQGTSGDNEQFF.

The rearrangement joins TRBV5-4 to TRBJ2-7; TRBD1 might be the D (6 bases). CDR3 length: 13 residues. Germline CDR1 and CDR2: SGHNT and YYREEE (reference sequence). The ends were cut back, 2 bases at V and 1 base at J, with 7 bases in the middle. The CDR3 reads CASSFQGSYEQYF. CDR3 in DNA: TGTGCCAGCAGCTTTCAGGGGTCCTACGAGCAGTACTTC.

This clone appeared once. V is TRBV28 and J is TRBJ1-4, with TRBD1 matching 9 bases. The germline V gene encodes CDR1 MDHEN and CDR2 SYDVKM. The CDR3 has 16 amino acids. V trimming: 5 bases; J trimming: 3 bases; junction bases outside the gene matches: 7. The CDR3 reads CASSPTDRGANEKLFF. For the CDR3, the DNA is TGTGCCAGCAGTCCTACTGACAGGGGGGCTAATGAAAAACTGTTTTTT.

The V and J genes are TRBV13 and TRBJ2-2; TRBD2 matches at 11 bases. Germline CDR1 and CDR2: PRHDT and FYEKMQ (reference sequence). The trim removed 0 bases at V and 3 bases at J, leaving 0 bases unmatched. The CDR3 has 16 amino acids. The CDR3 DNA sequence: TGTGCCAGCAGCTTAGGACTAGCGGGAGACACCGGGGAGCTGTTTTTT. Protein: CASSLGLAGDTGELFF.

This clone was seen only once. CDR3 DNA: TGTGCCAGCAGCACTGGGACAACTTCCTCCTACGAGCAGTACTTC. This sequence encodes CASSTGTTSSYEQYF. The chain combines TRBV7-6 with TRBJ2-7; tentative D call: TRBD1 (6 bases). Germline V gene lookup returns CDR1 SGHVS and CDR2 FNYEAQ. The CDR3 loop spans 15 amino acids. V lost 5 bases, J lost 0 bases, and 14 bases lay in between.

CDR3 nucleotide sequence: TGTGCCAGCAGCTTAGGCCGAGCGTCCAATGAGCAGTTCTTC. The encoded protein is CASSLGRASNEQFF. The chain employs TRBV13 and TRBJ2-1; no clear D gene. V lost 0 bases, J lost 6 bases, and 9 bases lay in between. This CDR3 has 14 residues. Germline CDR1 reads PRHDT; CDR2 reads FYEKMQ (reference sequence).

V usage is TRBV6-5 and J usage is TRBJ2-7, with D tentatively TRBD1 (5 bases). This CDR3 comprises 13 residues. V was shortened by 0 bases and J by 2 bases, with 5 bases between the two germline ends. Germline CDR1 is MNHEY and CDR2 is SVGAGI. The CDR3 sequence: CASSYSGPYEQYF. The CDR3 nucleotides read TGTGCCAGCAGTTACTCGGGGCCCTACGAGCAGTACTTC.

V and J are TRBV6-4 and TRBJ2-3; D may be TRBD1 or TRBD2 (6 bases each). In germline, CDR1 is MRHNA, CDR2 SNTAGT. CDR3 size: 13 residues. The V end lost 4 bases, the J end lost 2 bases, and 7 bases lay between the germline ends. The CDR3 spells CASSGGATDTQYF. In DNA, the CDR3 is TGTGCCAGCAGTGGGGGGGCCACAGATACGCAGTATTTT.

The chain carries TRBV7-9 and TRBJ1-2, with TRBD1 as a possible D gene (6 bases). Germline assignment: CDR1 SEHNR and CDR2 FQNEAQ (reference sequence). This CDR3 contains 14 residues. Trimming cost V 2 bases and J 6 bases, with 13 bases left between them. CDR3 amino acids: CASSLRGGGNGYTF. The CDR3 DNA reads TGTGCCAGCAGCTTAAGAGGGGGGGGAAATGGCTACACCTTC.

The chain links TRBV28 to TRBJ1-5; possible D gene TRBD1, 5 bases. Germline V gene sequence: CDR1 MDHEN, CDR2 SYDVKM. The CDR3 is 15 amino acids. V dropped 7 bases and J dropped 2 bases, with 15 bases sitting between them. The chain's CDR3 is CASNLIETGNQPQHF. CDR3 nucleotide sequence: TGTGCCAGCAACTTAATCGAGACAGGCAATCAGCCCCAGCATTTT.